This is a list of T cell receptor beta chains from one sample in a study of cytomegalovirus exposure and HLA in healthy donors. The assay was immunoSEQ multiplex PCR, and TCRdb's table has in-frame clones only and misses some. This repertoire includes about 70,000 clones. Sequencing was carried out using PBMCs. The origin of the receptors is a female donor in good health and CMV-seropositive. The CDR3 runs from the conserved cysteine through the conserved F or W. D genes are given only for firm matches.

TRBD2	TRBV28	TRBJ2-2	CASSLVAGDIGELFF	TGTGCCAGCAGTTTAGTAGCGGGAGATATCGGGGAGCTGTTTTTT
TRBD2	TRBV11-2	TRBJ2-1	CASSPKTSGSYNEQFF	TGTGCCAGCAGCCCTAAGACTAGCGGCTCCTACAATGAGCAGTTCTTC
-	TRBV7-2	TRBJ1-6	CASSLTDSPLHF	TGTGCCAGCAGCCTAACTGATTCACCCCTCCACTTT
TRBD2	TRBV6-1	TRBJ2-3	CASSEASAGATDTQYF	TGTGCCAGCAGTGAAGCCTCAGCGGGGGCCACAGATACGCAGTATTTT
-	TRBV6-1	TRBJ2-1	CASSEINGIQGFF	TGTGCCAGCAGTGAAATCAATGGGATCCAGGGGTTCTTC
-	TRBV4-1	TRBJ1-4	CASSPGVPNEKLFF	TGCGCCAGCAGCCCCGGGGTTCCGAATGAAAAACTGTTTTTT
TRBD1	TRBV28	TRBJ2-7	CASGGQSSYEQYF	TGTGCCAGCGGGGGACAGAGCTCCTACGAGCAGTACTTC
-	TRBV5-1	TRBJ1-2	CASSFSGYGYTF	TGCGCCAGCAGCTTTTCGGGCTATGGCTACACCTTC
TRBD1	TRBV28	TRBJ2-7	CASSSDRVPYEQYF	TGTGCCAGCAGTTCCGACAGGGTACCCTACGAGCAGTACTTC
-	TRBV5-8	TRBJ1-2	CASSSRVNYGYTF	TGTGCCAGCAGCAGTCGAGTTAACTATGGCTACACCTTC
-	TRBV4-1	TRBJ2-7	CASSQDARAAYEQYF	TGCGCCAGCAGCCAAGACGCCCGAGCGGCCTACGAGCAGTACTTC
-	TRBV28	TRBJ1-1	CASSSFLNTEAFF	TGTGCCAGCAGTTCCTTCTTGAACACTGAAGCTTTCTTT
-	TRBV27	TRBJ2-7	CASSSLGAYEQYF	TGTGCCAGCAGTTCTTTGGGAGCCTACGAGCAGTACTTC
TRBD2	TRBV28	TRBJ2-7	CATGGLAGSYEQYF	TGTGCCACTGGGGGGCTAGCGGGGTCTTACGAGCAGTACTTC
TRBD1	TRBV4-3	TRBJ1-1	CASSRAGQGPTEAFF	TGCGCCAGCAGCCGAGCGGGACAGGGGCCCACTGAAGCTTTCTTT
TRBD1	TRBV11-3	TRBJ2-7	CASSLGTGVSEQYF	TGTGCCAGCAGCTTGGGGACAGGGGTTTCCGAGCAGTACTTC